The present T cell receptor (beta chain) was sequenced within a study of neurological immune-mediated disorders. Looking at the study overall: Multiple sclerosis patients numbering around 35 comprised approximately 30 relapsing-remitting and 3 secondary progressive patients.

This clonotype was recorded many times. Its antigen is unknown. TCRdb used MiXCR to reprocess the 5' RACE reads, holding one entry per CDR3 protein. The sample records tens of thousands of distinct CDR3 sequences, just under 6% being singletons. Findings and limits, study-wide: There was no clinical or MRI feature that was associated with the multiple sclerosis repertoire cluster.

Trimming took off 5 bases at V and 6 bases at J, with 19 bases between the two ends. The CDR3 has 16 residues. Germline V gene data show CDR1 as SGHTA and CDR2 as FQGNSA. The sequenced sample was CD4+ T cells from blood. The receptor's source is a woman younger than 30 with multiple sclerosis. V is TRBV7-2 and J is TRBJ2-2; possibly TRBD1 or TRBD2 for D (5 bases each). CDR3 nucleotides: TGTGCCAGCAGCCCCCCCCCCCAGCAGGGAGCCGGGGAGCTGTTTTTT. Protein: CASSPPPQQGAGELFF.